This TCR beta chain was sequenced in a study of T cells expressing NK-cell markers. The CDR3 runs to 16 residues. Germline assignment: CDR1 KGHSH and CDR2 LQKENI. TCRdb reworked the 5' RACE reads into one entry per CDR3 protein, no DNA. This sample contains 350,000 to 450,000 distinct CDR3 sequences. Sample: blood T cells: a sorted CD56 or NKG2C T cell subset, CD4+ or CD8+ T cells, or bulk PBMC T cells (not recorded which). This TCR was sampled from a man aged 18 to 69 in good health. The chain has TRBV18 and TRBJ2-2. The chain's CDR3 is CASSLFTGRPVGELFF.